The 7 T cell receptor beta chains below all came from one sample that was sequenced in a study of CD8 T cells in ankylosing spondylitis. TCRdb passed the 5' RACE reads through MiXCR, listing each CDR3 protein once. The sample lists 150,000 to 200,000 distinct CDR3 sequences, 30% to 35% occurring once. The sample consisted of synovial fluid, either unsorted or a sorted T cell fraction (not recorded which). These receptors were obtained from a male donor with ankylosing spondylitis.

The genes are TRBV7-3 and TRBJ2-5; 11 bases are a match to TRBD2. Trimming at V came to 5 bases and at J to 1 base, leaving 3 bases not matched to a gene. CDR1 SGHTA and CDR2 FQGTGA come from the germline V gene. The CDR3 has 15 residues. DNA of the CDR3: TGTGCCAGCAGCCGACTAGCGGGACCCCAAGAGACCCAGTACTTC. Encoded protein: CASSRLAGPQETQYF. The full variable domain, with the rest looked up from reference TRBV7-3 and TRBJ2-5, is GAGVSQTPSNKVTEKGKYVELRCDPISGHTALYWYRQSLGQGPEFLIYFQGTGAADDSGLPNDRFFAVRPEGSVSTLKIQRTERGDSAVYLCASSRLAGPQETQYFGPGTRLLVL.

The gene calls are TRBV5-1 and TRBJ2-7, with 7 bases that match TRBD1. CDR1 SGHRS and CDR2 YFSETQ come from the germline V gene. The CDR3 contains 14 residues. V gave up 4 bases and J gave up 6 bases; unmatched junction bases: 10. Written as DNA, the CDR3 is TGCGCCAGCAGCGCCGCACAGGGGTTCAGCGAGCAGTACTTC. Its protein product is CASSAAQGFSEQYF.

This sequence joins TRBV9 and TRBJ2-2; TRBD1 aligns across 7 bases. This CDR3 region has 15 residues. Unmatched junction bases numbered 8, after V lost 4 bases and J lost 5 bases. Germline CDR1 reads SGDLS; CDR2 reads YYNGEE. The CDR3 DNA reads TGTGCCAGCAGCTTCCGGGACAGTTATACCGGGGAGCTGTTTTTT. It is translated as CASSFRDSYTGELFF.

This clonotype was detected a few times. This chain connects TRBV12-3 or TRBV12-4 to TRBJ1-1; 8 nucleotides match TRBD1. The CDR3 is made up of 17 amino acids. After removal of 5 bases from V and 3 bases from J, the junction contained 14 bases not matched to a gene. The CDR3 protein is CASSPRTGRREDTEAFF. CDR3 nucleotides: TGTGCCAGCAGTCCGAGGACAGGGCGGCGGGAGGACACTGAAGCTTTCTTT.

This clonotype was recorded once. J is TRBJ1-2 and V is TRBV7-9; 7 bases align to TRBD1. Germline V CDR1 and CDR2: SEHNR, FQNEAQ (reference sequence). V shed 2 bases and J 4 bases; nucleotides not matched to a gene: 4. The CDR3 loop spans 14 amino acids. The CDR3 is CASSLWPGGYGYTF. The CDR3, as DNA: TGTGCCAGCAGCTTATGGCCAGGGGGCTATGGCTACACCTTC.

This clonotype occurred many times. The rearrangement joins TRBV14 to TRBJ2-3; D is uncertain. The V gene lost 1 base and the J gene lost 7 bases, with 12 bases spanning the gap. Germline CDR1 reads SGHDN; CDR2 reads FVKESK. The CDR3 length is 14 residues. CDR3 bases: TGTGCCAGCAGCCAAGGACCGACCCTGAATACGCAGTATTTT. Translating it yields CASSQGPTLNTQYF.

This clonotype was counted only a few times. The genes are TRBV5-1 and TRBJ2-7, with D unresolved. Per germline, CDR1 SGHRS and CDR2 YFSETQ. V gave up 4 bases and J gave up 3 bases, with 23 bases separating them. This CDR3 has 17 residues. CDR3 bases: TGCGCCAGCAGCGGTCTCTATCAAGGGTCGGTCAACTACGAGCAGTACTTC. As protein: CASSGLYQGSVNYEQYF.